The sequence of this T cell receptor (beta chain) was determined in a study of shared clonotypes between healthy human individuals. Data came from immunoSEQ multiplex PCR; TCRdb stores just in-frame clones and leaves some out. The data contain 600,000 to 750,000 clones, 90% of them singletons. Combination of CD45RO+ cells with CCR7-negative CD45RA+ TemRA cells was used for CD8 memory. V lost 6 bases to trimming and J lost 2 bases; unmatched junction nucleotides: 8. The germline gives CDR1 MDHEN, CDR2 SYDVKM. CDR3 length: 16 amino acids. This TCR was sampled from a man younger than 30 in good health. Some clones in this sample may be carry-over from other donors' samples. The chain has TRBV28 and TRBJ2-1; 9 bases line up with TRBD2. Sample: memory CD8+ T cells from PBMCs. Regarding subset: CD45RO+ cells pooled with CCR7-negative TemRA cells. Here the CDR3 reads CASRGIGTSPYNEQFF. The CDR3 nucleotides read TGTGCCAGCAGAGGAATCGGGACTAGCCCCTACAATGAGCAGTTCTTC.